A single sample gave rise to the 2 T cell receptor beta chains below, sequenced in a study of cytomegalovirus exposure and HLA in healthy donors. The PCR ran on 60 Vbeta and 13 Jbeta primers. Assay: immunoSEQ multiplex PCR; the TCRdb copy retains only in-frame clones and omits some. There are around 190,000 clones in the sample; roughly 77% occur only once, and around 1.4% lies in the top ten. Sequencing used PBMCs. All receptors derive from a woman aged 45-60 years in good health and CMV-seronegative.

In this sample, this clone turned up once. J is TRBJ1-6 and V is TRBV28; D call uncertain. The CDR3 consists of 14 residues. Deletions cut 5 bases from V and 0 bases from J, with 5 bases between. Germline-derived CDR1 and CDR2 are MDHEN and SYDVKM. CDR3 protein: CASSPSSYNSPLHF. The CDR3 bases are TGTGCCAGCAGTCCGAGCTCCTATAATTCACCCCTCCACTTT.

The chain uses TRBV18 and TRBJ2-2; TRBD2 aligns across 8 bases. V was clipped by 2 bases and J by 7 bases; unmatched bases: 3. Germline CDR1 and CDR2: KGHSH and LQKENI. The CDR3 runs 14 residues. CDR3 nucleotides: TGTGCCAGCTCACCAGGGACTAGTAGCGGGGAGCTGTTTTTT. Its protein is CASSPGTSSGELFF.